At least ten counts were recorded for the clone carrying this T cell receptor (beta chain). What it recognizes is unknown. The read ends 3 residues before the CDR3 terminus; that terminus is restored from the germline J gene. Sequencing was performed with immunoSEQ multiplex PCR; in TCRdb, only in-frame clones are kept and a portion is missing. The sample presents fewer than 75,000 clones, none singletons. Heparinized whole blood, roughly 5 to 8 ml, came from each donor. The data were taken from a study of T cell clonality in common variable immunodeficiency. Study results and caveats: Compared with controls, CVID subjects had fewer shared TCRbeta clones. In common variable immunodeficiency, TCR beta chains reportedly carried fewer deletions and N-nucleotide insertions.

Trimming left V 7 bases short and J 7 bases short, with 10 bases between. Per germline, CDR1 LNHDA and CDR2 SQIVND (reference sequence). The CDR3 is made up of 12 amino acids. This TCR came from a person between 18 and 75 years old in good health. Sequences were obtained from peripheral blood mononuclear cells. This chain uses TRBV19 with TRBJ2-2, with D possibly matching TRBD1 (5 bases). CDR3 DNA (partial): TGTGCCAGTACCCACAGGAGCGGGGAG. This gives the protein CASTHRSGE. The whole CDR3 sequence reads CASTHRSGELFF. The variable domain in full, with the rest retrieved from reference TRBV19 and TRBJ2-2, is DGGITQSPKYLFRKEGQNVTLSCEQNLNHDAMYWYRQDPGQGLRLIYYSQIVNDFQKGDIAEGYSVSREKKESFPLTVTSAQKNPTAFYLCASTHRSGELFFGEGSRLTVL.